A single sample is the source of the 31 T cell receptor beta chains below, sequenced in a study of vaccination and CD4 T cells after COVID-19. Treatment here: roughly 10-day PBMC culture with coronavirus spike peptide pools or control peptides (ViraFEST assay). It was before the COVID-19 pandemic (2011-2018) that the unexposed donor's CD4+ T cells were collected. No antigens are known for them. The Oncomine TCR Beta short-read assay generated sequence data from the DNA of cultured CD4+ T cells. One entry per CDR3 protein, called by TCRdb with MiXCR from the PCR reads. Among several thousand distinct CDR3 sequences listed, just under 35% were seen once. The source material was CD4+ T cells from blood, cultured in vitro. The receptors were gathered from a human donor in good health.

This chain links TRBV20-1 with TRBJ2-4; 7 nucleotides match TRBD2. This CDR3 comprises 15 residues. CDR1 is DFQATT, CDR2 SNEGSKA, per germline (reference sequence). V was clipped by 5 bases and J by 4 bases; unmatched bases: 11. CDR3 sequence: CSAAGDRALKNIQYF. As DNA, the CDR3 is TGCAGTGCTGCGGGGGACCGAGCCTTAAAAAACATTCAGTACTTC.

The genes are TRBV18 and TRBJ1-2, with 7 bases that match TRBD1. After removal of 3 bases from V and 5 bases from J, the junction contained 6 bases not matched to a gene. Per the germline V gene, CDR1 is KGHSH and CDR2 is LQKENI. The CDR3 covers 14 residues. CDR3 protein: CASSPTDREYGYTF. CDR3 nucleotide sequence: TGTGCCAGCTCACCCACTGACAGGGAATATGGCTACACCTTC.

This chain uses TRBV6-1 with TRBJ1-2; D is uncertain. The V gene lost 5 bases and the J gene lost 4 bases, with 14 bases spanning the gap. Germline assignment: CDR1 MNHNS and CDR2 SASEGT. This CDR3 spans 14 amino acids. CDR3 loop: CASSIRAVTYGYTF. CDR3 in DNA: TGTGCCAGCAGTATCCGTGCGGTCACCTATGGCTACACCTTC.

This clonotype is judged medium-sized. The genes are TRBV24-1 and TRBJ1-6; D not resolved. The CDR3 sequence is 15 residues long. Trimming pared 4 bases from V and 9 bases from J, leaving 15 bases between. Germline lookup yields CDR1 KGHDR and CDR2 SFDVKD. This chain's CDR3 is CATSDPGRASSPLHF. CDR3 nucleotide sequence: TGTGCCACCAGTGACCCGGGGAGGGCGAGTTCACCCCTCCACTTT.

The gene calls are TRBV6-4 and TRBJ2-1; D call uncertain. Germline lookup yields CDR1 MRHNA and CDR2 SNTAGT. The CDR3 covers 13 residues. Trimming shortened V by 2 bases and J by 0 bases, and 2 bases separated the two germline ends. The CDR3 region is CASSDSSYNEQFF. The CDR3 DNA is TGTGCCAGCAGTGACAGCTCCTACAATGAGCAGTTCTTC.

The chain combines TRBV4-2 with TRBJ1-6; a weak D match, TRBD1 (6 bases). CDR3 size: 17 residues. Germline CDR1 reads LGHNA; CDR2 reads YNFKEQ. V gave up 4 bases and J gave up 9 bases, with 22 bases separating them. The DNA for the CDR3 is TGTGCCAGCAGCCCGCAGGCGGGGGCTATCCCCTTTTCACCCCTCCACTTT. It yields the protein CASSPQAGAIPFSPLHF.

This clonotype appeared a few times. The rearrangement links TRBV5-6 to TRBJ1-2, with D possibly matching TRBD1 (5 bases). V was shortened by 4 bases and J by 4 bases, with 11 bases between the two germline ends. The V gene's germline CDR1 is SGHDT and CDR2 YYEEEE. This CDR3 contains 13 residues. DNA of the CDR3: TGTGCCAGCAGCCATTCCGGGGCCTATGGCTACACCTTC. Translating gives CASSHSGAYGYTF.

This clonotype was observed a few times. The chain links TRBV19 to TRBJ1-6, with TRBD1 matching 7 bases. This CDR3 is built from 15 residues. After removal of 5 bases from V and 5 bases from J, the junction contained 6 bases not matched to a gene. The germline V gene has CDR1 LNHDA and CDR2 SQIVND (reference sequence). For the CDR3, the DNA is TGTGCCAGTAGTTATCGAGACAGGGATAATTCACCCCTCCACTTT. This sequence encodes CASSYRDRDNSPLHF.

J is TRBJ2-1 and V is TRBV27; tentative D call: TRBD2 (5 bases). The germline gives CDR1 MNHEY, CDR2 SMNVEV (reference sequence). V lost 8 bases and J 0 bases, leaving 14 bases between the germline ends. The CDR3 contains 15 residues. CDR3 sequence (DNA): TGTGCCAGCTGGGAGAGGGCCGGCTCCTACAATGAGCAGTTCTTC. Its protein is CASWERAGSYNEQFF.

The rearrangement links TRBV27 to TRBJ2-7; TRBD1 agrees at 8 bases. Germline CDR1 reads MNHEY; CDR2 reads SMNVEV (reference sequence). Trimming took 6 bases from V and 6 from J; bases not matched to a gene: 16. There are 16 residues in the CDR3. The DNA of the CDR3 is TGTGCCAGCAGATTGGGCAGGGGGCAGGCCATGAGCGAGCAGTACTTC. This encodes CASRLGRGQAMSEQYF.

The V and J genes are TRBV20-1 and TRBJ1-5, with no clear D. Trimming removed 6 bases at V and 3 bases at J, with 15 bases between. The germline gives CDR1 DFQATT, CDR2 SNEGSKA (reference sequence). The CDR3 loop spans 14 amino acids. The DNA for the CDR3 is TGCAGTGCGAGCACGCTTACCCCCAATCAGCCCCAGCATTTT. Its translation: CSASTLTPNQPQHF.

The chain couples TRBV5-5 to TRBJ1-2; D unclear. The length of the CDR3 is 15 residues. V lost 4 bases and J lost 3, with 16 bases in between. Germline values: CDR1 SGHKS, CDR2 YYEKEE (reference sequence). The CDR3 DNA follows: TGTGCCAGCAGCCCGGTGGTGTTAGAGGACTATGGCTACACCTTC. It is translated as CASSPVVLEDYGYTF.

There are a few counts of this clonotype. V gene TRBV19 combines with J gene TRBJ1-5; D is undetermined. This CDR3 is 16 amino acids long. Between the trimmed V and J ends, which lost 1 base and 0 bases, there was a span of 10 bases. Germline V gene lookup returns CDR1 LNHDA and CDR2 SQIVND (reference sequence). The CDR3 DNA follows: TGTGCCAGTAGTATAGGTCCGGGCTATAGCAATCAGCCCCAGCATTTT. This gives the protein CASSIGPGYSNQPQHF.

The rearrangement links TRBV5-1 to TRBJ2-1, with 13 bases matching TRBD2. The ends lost 4 bases at V and 8 bases at J; junction bases unmatched: 3. This CDR3 region has 14 residues. CDR1 is SGHRS and CDR2 is YFSETQ in the germline V gene. The CDR3 is CASSTSGGAHEQFF. The CDR3 DNA follows: TGCGCCAGCAGCACTAGCGGGGGGGCCCATGAGCAGTTCTTC.

The chain recombines TRBV27 with TRBJ1-2; a weak D match, TRBD1 (6 bases). This CDR3 spans 14 amino acids. Germline loops: CDR1 MNHEY, CDR2 SMNVEV (reference sequence). V shed 4 bases and J shed 4 bases, with 13 bases lying between them. This CDR3 reads CASSYNRDSYGYTF. CDR3 nucleotide sequence: TGTGCCAGCAGTTATAACAGGGACTCCTATGGCTACACCTTC.

The chain recombines TRBV11-2 with TRBJ2-5, with TRBD2 matching 10 bases. The ends lost 1 base at V and 6 bases at J; junction bases unmatched: 8. CDR3 length: 16 amino acids. Germline V gives CDR1 SGHAT, CDR2 FQNNGV. The CDR3 region has the DNA TGTGCCAGCAGCTTAGGAGGAGCGGGGGGGGTAAAGACCCAGTACTTC. It translates to CASSLGGAGGVKTQYF.

This clonotype was seen a handful of times. V is TRBV19 and J is TRBJ1-5; D is undetermined. The CDR3 consists of 16 residues. Germline values: CDR1 LNHDA, CDR2 SQIVND (reference sequence). Trimming pared 6 bases from V and 6 bases from J, leaving 21 bases between. In nucleotides, the CDR3 is TGTGCCAGTAGCCTACCCACTTCGGTTTTCGGTCAGCCCCAGCATTTT. It translates to CASSLPTSVFGQPQHF. The full variable domain, completed using reference TRBV19 and TRBJ1-5, is DGGITQSPKYLFRKEGQNVTLSCEQNLNHDAMYWYRQDPGQGLRLIYYSQIVNDFQKGDIAEGYSVSREKKESFPLTVTSAQKNPTAFYLCASSLPTSVFGQPQHFGDGTRLSIL.

The chain combines TRBV6-1 with TRBJ1-1, with a weak D call TRBD1 (6 bases). With 6 bases removed from V and 8 bases from J, the gap between germline ends came to 13 bases. Germline CDR1 and CDR2: MNHNS and SASEGT. The CDR3 has 12 residues. The CDR3 DNA reads TGTGCCAGCAGGAACAGGGCCAGGGAAGCTTTCTTT. Translating it yields CASRNRAREAFF.

The chain has TRBV20-1 and TRBJ2-5, with a weak D call TRBD2 (6 bases). The CDR3 totals 15 residues. Germline V gene lookup returns CDR1 DFQATT and CDR2 SNEGSKA (reference sequence). V was clipped by 0 bases and J by 5 bases, with 16 bases between them. The CDR3 spells CSARDQNSGRETQYF. For the CDR3, the DNA is TGCAGTGCTAGAGATCAAAATAGCGGTAGGGAGACCCAGTACTTC.

The chain recombines TRBV7-3 with TRBJ2-3; D not certain. The CDR3 has 15 amino acids. Germline CDR1 is SGHTA and CDR2 is FQGTGA. Deletions cut 1 base from V and 2 bases from J, with 10 bases between. DNA of the CDR3: TGTGCCAGCAGCTTAAATGGGTTCTTCACAGATACGCAGTATTTT. This encodes CASSLNGFFTDTQYF.

By its share, this clonotype is large. DNA for the CDR3: TGTGCCAGCAGTTCCGACTACCTTAGCACAGATACGCAGTATTTT. This gives the protein CASSSDYLSTDTQYF. The chain recombines TRBV7-2 with TRBJ2-3; TRBD2 might be the D (5 bases). Trimming removed 6 bases at V and 0 bases at J, with 13 bases between. CDR1 and CDR2 (germline): SGHTA, FQGNSA. This CDR3 comprises 15 residues.

The chain links TRBV27 to TRBJ1-2; unclear D gene. Trimming removed 6 bases from V and 2 bases from J, with 16 bases in between. The length of the CDR3 is 15 residues. The germline CDR1 and CDR2 sequences are MNHEY and SMNVEV (reference sequence). CDR3 sequence: CASRALGQTNYGYTF. In DNA form, the CDR3 reads TGTGCCAGCAGGGCTTTAGGGCAGACAAACTATGGCTACACCTTC.

This chain connects TRBV5-4 to TRBJ2-7; maybe TRBD1 (5 bases). The germline V and J ends were trimmed by 1 base and 2 bases, with 13 bases remaining between them. The CDR3 is 15 residues long. Germline loops: CDR1 SGHNT, CDR2 YYREEE (reference sequence). The CDR3 coding sequence is TGTGCCAGCAGCTTGATTAGGGGTTCGACCTACGAGCAGTACTTC. As protein: CASSLIRGSTYEQYF.

V gene TRBV2 combines with J gene TRBJ2-3, with 7 positions matching TRBD2. The germline V gene has CDR1 SNHLY and CDR2 FYNNEI. This CDR3 region has 14 residues. Germline trimming cut 6 bases from V and 4 bases from J; bases unmatched to any gene: 7. CDR3 DNA: TGTGCCAGCAGACCCGGGGAGGGGTCAGATACGCAGTATTTT. Protein sequence: CASRPGEGSDTQYF.

This clonotype is termed large. V and J are TRBV9 and TRBJ2-4, with D tentatively TRBD1 (6 bases). This CDR3 is 13 amino acids long. Germline V gene lookup returns CDR1 SGDLS and CDR2 YYNGEE. Trimming took off 0 bases at V and 10 bases at J, with 11 bases between the two ends. The CDR3 region is CASSVVQGTIQYF. The CDR3 bases are TGTGCCAGCAGCGTAGTACAGGGAACGATTCAGTACTTC.

This chain joins TRBV5-6 and TRBJ1-1; D unclear. The CDR3 is 12 residues long. V was cut by 2 bases and J by 4 bases, with 6 bases left in between. Germline-derived CDR1 and CDR2 are SGHDT and YYEEEE. This CDR3 is CASSFTSTEAFF. In DNA form, the CDR3 reads TGTGCCAGCAGCTTTACGAGCACTGAAGCTTTCTTT. Based on the CDR3 plus reference TRBV5-6 and TRBJ1-1, the full variable domain is DAGVTQSPTHLIKTRGQQVTLRCSPKSGHDTVSWYQQALGQGPQFIFQYYEEEERQRGNFPDRFSGHQFPNYSSELNVNALLLGDSALYLCASSFTSTEAFFGQGTRLTVV.

This chain joins TRBV19 and TRBJ2-1; no clear D. Germline V gene data show CDR1 as LNHDA and CDR2 as SQIVND (reference sequence). CDR3 length equals 15 residues. V lost 4 bases to trimming and J lost 0 bases, with 10 bases between them. The CDR3 is CASSKAQSSYNEQFF. The DNA of the CDR3 is TGTGCCAGTAGTAAGGCGCAGAGCTCCTACAATGAGCAGTTCTTC.

About this clonotype itself: Only one base separates this from a far larger clonotype, so it likely reflects a read error. Since no conserved phenylalanine or tryptophan closes the CDR3, a read error is the likely cause. The J gene is TRBJ1-2, the V gene TRBV6-5, with 7 bases aligning to TRBD1. The CDR3 sequence is 14 residues long. The trim removed 8 bases at V and 5 bases at J, leaving 11 bases unmatched. CDR1 and CDR2 from the germline V gene are MNHEY and SVGAGI. The CDR3, as DNA: TGTGCCAGCGCCAATGGACAGGCACCGTATGGCTACACCTCC. This sequence encodes CASANGQAPYGYTS.

This clonotype is judged medium-sized. The genes are TRBV6-5 and TRBJ1-2, with TRBD1 matching 7 bases. Looked up from germline, CDR1 is MNHEY and CDR2 is SVGAGI. V gave up 2 bases and J gave up 8 bases; unmatched junction bases: 8. The CDR3 runs to 14 residues. The CDR3 region has the DNA TGTGCCAGCAGTTACGCCTACAGGGGAGGGGGCTACACCTTC. Protein: CASSYAYRGGGYTF.

The CDR3 sequence: CASSLGPGAGETEAFF. DNA for the CDR3: TGTGCCAGCAGCTTAGGCCCGGGGGCAGGCGAGACTGAAGCTTTCTTT. V is TRBV7-9 and J is TRBJ1-1, with D possibly matching TRBD1 (6 bases). V was shortened by 1 base and J by 5 bases, with 17 bases between the two germline ends. Germline CDR1 SEHNR, CDR2 FQNEAQ (reference sequence). The CDR3 contains 16 residues.

The sample holds a few counts of this clonotype. CDR3 residues: CASSSSAGLTTDTQYF. As DNA, the CDR3 is TGTGCCAGCAGCTCATCGGCGGGGTTGACGACAGATACGCAGTATTTT. The V gene is TRBV27, the J gene TRBJ2-3; D is possibly TRBD2 (6 bases). CDR1 and CDR2 (germline): MNHEY, SMNVEV (reference sequence). V was clipped by 6 bases and J by 3 bases, with 19 bases between them. There are 16 residues in the CDR3.